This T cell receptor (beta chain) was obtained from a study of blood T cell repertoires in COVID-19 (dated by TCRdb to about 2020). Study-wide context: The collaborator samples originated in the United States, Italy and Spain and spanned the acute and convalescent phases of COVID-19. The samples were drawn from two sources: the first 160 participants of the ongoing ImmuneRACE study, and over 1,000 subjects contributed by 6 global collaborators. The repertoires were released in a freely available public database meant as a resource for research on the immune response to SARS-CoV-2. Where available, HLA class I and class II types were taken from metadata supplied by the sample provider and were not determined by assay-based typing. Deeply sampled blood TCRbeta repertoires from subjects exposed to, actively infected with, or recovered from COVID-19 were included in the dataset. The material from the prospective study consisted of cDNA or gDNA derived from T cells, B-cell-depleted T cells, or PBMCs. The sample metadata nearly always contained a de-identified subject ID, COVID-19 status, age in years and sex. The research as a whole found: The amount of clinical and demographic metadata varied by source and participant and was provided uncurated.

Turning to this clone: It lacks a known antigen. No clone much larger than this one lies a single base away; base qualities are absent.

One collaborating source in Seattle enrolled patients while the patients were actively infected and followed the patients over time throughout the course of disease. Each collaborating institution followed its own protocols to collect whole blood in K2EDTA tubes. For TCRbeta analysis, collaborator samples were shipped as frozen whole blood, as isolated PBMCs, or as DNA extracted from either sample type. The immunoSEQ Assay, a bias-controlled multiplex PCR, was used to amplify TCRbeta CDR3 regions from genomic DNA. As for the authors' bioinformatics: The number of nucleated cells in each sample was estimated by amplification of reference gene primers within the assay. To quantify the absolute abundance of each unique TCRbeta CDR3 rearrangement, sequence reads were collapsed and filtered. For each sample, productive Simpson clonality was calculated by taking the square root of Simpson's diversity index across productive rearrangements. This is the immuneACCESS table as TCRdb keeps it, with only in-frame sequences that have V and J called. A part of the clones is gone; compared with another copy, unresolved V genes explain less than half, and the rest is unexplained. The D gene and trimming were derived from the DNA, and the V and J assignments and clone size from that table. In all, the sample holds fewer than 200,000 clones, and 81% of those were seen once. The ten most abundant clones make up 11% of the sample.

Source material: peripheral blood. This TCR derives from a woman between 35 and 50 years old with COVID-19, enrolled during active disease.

The sequence in DNA is TGTGCCAGCAGCTACGGGGGGAGAGGGACCTACGAGCAGTACTTC. It specifies CASSYGGRGTYEQYF. The chain joins TRBV2 to TRBJ2-7; the central 7 bases match TRBD2. The CDR3, from cysteine to phenylalanine, totals 15 residues. Only the CDR3 DNA is retained, 45 bases long and in frame from the first base. The germline V gene gives CDR1 as SNHLY and CDR2 as FYNNEI. Ends trimmed: V by 6 bases, J by 2 bases; bases unmatched to a gene: 10.